This T cell receptor (beta chain) was identified in a study of T cell repertoires in ileal Crohn's disease. On the study more broadly: Patients had a median approximately 7.8-year disease duration, and under 45% were active smokers. Every patient was operated on for stricturing (roughly 61%) or penetrating (approximately 40%) complications. Notes on the study in general: All patients with clonality above 26.8% had endoscopic recurrence.

Per sample, roughly 500 nanograms of biopsy DNA were TCRB immunosequenced. Measured with immunoSEQ multiplex PCR; TCRdb has only the in-frame clones, and not every one. The data show more than 9,000 clones, roughly 79% seen once. This clone was seen just once. No antigen is known for it. This clonotype was obtained from an adult with Crohn's disease. The material sequenced was ileal tissue.

CDR3 in DNA: TGTGCCAGCAGCTTAAGGACAGGGGCATACAATGAGCAGTTCTTC. Translated, it gives CASSLRTGAYNEQFF. V and J are TRBV7-9 and TRBJ2-1; 9 bases match TRBD1. CDR1 is SEHNR and CDR2 is FQNEAQ in the germline V gene (reference sequence). The junction had 3 bases not matched to a gene; V was cut back by 2 bases and J by 4 bases. The CDR3 covers 15 residues.